The 23 T cell receptor beta chains below come from one sample, sequenced in a study of blood T cells in healthy people across ages. The authors ran a second PCR of 7 to 11 cycles using a sample-barcoded 5' primer and a J-beta primer mix. Using its own MiXCR run on the 5' RACE reads, TCRdb lists one record per CDR3 protein. Among around 1,000,000 distinct CDR3 sequences listed, approximately 26% were seen once. These data are also associated with another study on T cells of mothers and their children.

Sequencing was performed on blood. The receptors were sampled from a girl aged 2 to 10 in good health.

This clonotype was seen only a few times. This chain uses TRBV29-1 with TRBJ2-7; a possible D gene is TRBD1 (6 bases). Germline V gene lookup returns CDR1 SQVTM and CDR2 ANQGSEA. The CDR3 has 14 amino acids. V lost 6 bases and J lost 3, with 18 bases in between. Here the CDR3 DNA reads TGCAGCGTACTTACGACGGGACAAGGCTACGAGCAGTACTTC. This encodes CSVLTTGQGYEQYF.

The chain is built from TRBV25-1 and TRBJ1-2; 7 bases fit TRBD1. V shed 0 bases, J shed 8 bases, and the junction held 12 bases outside the gene matches. Germline CDR1 MGHDK, CDR2 SYGVNS. This CDR3 contains 16 residues. CDR3 loop: CASSEYSVRGTRGYTF. The CDR3 nucleotides read TGTGCCAGCAGTGAATACAGCGTCAGGGGGACTAGGGGCTACACCTTC.

As for this clonotype: A junction end diverges from the germline sequence, so it may reflect a read error. The rearrangement uses TRBV7-7 and TRBJ2-1; 7 bases map to TRBD1. The CDR3 is 14 residues long. Germline V gene data show CDR1 as SSHAT and CDR2 as FNYEAQ (reference sequence). CDR3 DNA sequence: TGTGCTAGCAGCTTAGCACGAGGGGACAGTGAGCAGTTCTTC. Translated: CASSLARGDSEQFF.

This clonotype appeared a few times. This chain connects TRBV24-1 to TRBJ2-5; D not certain. The CDR3 consists of 13 residues. In germline, CDR1 is KGHDR, CDR2 SFDVKD. Trimming left V 5 bases short and J 2 bases short, with 8 bases between. CDR3 in DNA: TGTGCCACCAGTGGCGGCAAACAAGAGACCCAGTACTTC. Its protein product is CATSGGKQETQYF.

This clonotype was found a few times. The V gene is TRBV7-9, the J gene TRBJ1-2, with 7 bases that match TRBD1. CDR1 and CDR2 (germline): SEHNR, FQNEAQ (reference sequence). This CDR3 contains 13 residues. J gave up 7 bases and V 5 bases, and 7 bases lay outside the gene matches. CDR3 sequence reads: CASSGEDRVGYTF. For the CDR3, the DNA is TGTGCCAGCAGCGGCGAAGACAGGGTTGGCTACACCTTC.

This clonotype turned up a few times. V and J are TRBV28 and TRBJ2-2; D might be TRBD1 or TRBD2, each matching 5 bases. Germline V gene lookup returns CDR1 MDHEN and CDR2 SYDVKM. Trimming cost V 3 bases and J 3 bases, with 11 bases left between them. The CDR3 totals 15 residues. The DNA for the CDR3 is TGTGCCAGCAGTTTGGTGGGGGATTACACCGGGGAGCTGTTTTTT. It yields the protein CASSLVGDYTGELFF.

This chain joins TRBV5-6 and TRBJ2-2, with D uncertain. CDR1 is SGHDT and CDR2 is YYEEEE in the germline V gene. This CDR3 has 14 amino acids. With 3 bases removed from V and 2 bases from J, the gap between germline ends came to 8 bases. CDR3 sequence reads: CASSWTDNTGELFF. DNA of the CDR3: TGTGCCAGCAGCTGGACGGACAACACCGGGGAGCTGTTTTTT.

The V and J genes are TRBV12-3 or TRBV12-4 and TRBJ1-4, with D unclear. Trimming shortened V by 6 bases and J by 8 bases, and 10 bases separated the two germline ends. The CDR3 is made up of 12 amino acids. The CDR3 DNA follows: TGTGCCAGCAGCCCCCAGACGGAAAAACTGTTTTTT. Its translation is CASSPQTEKLFF.

To note about this clonotype: The junction departs from germline at one end; a sequencing error may be responsible. The gene calls are TRBV7-2 and TRBJ2-5; D is unresolved. Germline values: CDR1 SGHTA, CDR2 FQGNSA. CDR3 length: 15 amino acids. The CDR3 DNA reads as TGTGCCAGCAGCGGTCTGGGCATGGAAGGAGAGACCCAGCACTTC. The encoded protein is CASSGLGMEGETQHF.

The gene calls are TRBV7-9 and TRBJ1-1; D unresolved. CDR3 length: 14 residues. Germline CDR1 and CDR2: SEHNR and FQNEAQ (reference sequence). The germline V and J ends were trimmed by 4 bases and 3 bases, with 12 bases remaining between them. The CDR3 sequence: CASSSRESYTEAFF. CDR3 coding DNA: TGTGCCAGCAGCTCCCGCGAGTCGTACACTGAAGCTTTCTTT.

In this sample, this clonotype turned up a few times. The rearrangement links TRBV7-2 to TRBJ1-1; D is perhaps TRBD1 (6 bases). CDR3 length: 13 amino acids. V lost 1 base and J 8 bases, leaving 11 bases between the germline ends. In germline, CDR1 is SGHTA, CDR2 FQGNSA. The CDR3 region is CASSLVGGAEAFF. In DNA, the CDR3 is TGTGCCAGCAGCTTAGTTGGGGGCGCGGAAGCTTTCTTT.

This clonotype has a single count. The rearrangement links TRBV7-2 to TRBJ2-3, with a tentative D call TRBD2 (6 bases). The CDR3 length is 16 residues. CDR1 is SGHTA, CDR2 FQGNSA, per germline. With 1 base removed from V and 4 bases from J, the gap between germline ends came to 15 bases. This chain's CDR3 is CASSLEGLAWADTQYF. Written as DNA, the CDR3 is TGTGCCAGCAGCTTAGAGGGGCTAGCGTGGGCAGATACGCAGTATTTT.

This clonotype has a handful of counts. The chain couples TRBV6-5 to TRBJ1-5; 7 nucleotides align to TRBD1. V shed 6 bases, J shed 4 bases, and the junction held 6 bases outside the gene matches. There are 14 residues in the CDR3. Germline V gene data show CDR1 as MNHEY and CDR2 as SVGAGI. The chain's CDR3 is CASSYRGGNQPQHF. In DNA form, the CDR3 reads TGTGCCAGCAGCTACAGGGGTGGAAATCAGCCCCAGCATTTT.

Concerning this clonotype itself: Germline and junction disagree at one end, which may indicate a read error. This sequence joins TRBV20-1 and TRBJ2-5, with 8 nucleotides matching TRBD2. CDR3 length: 13 amino acids. In germline, CDR1 is DFQATT, CDR2 SNEGSKA (reference sequence). The CDR3 region has the DNA TGCAGTGCCCAAAAGTACGGGACTAGTACGATTCACTTC. Translation: CSAQKYGTSTIHF.

The table lists this clonotype with a few counts. This chain links TRBV4-1 with TRBJ1-5; D is unresolved. The CDR3 is 15 amino acids. Germline values: CDR1 MGHRA, CDR2 YSYEKL. Trimming stripped 1 base from V and 1 base from J, with 8 bases between. The CDR3 here is CASSQVTESNQPQHF. The CDR3 bases are TGCGCCAGCAGCCAAGTGACGGAAAGCAATCAGCCCCAGCATTTT.

There are a few counts of this clonotype. This chain links TRBV12-3 or TRBV12-4 with TRBJ2-1, with 7 bases that match TRBD2. The DNA end lines up better with TRBJ2-7; the J call may be wrong. There are 15 residues in the CDR3. The CDR3 is CASSSIGRVQYEQYF. DNA for the CDR3: TGTGCCAGCAGTTCGATTGGGAGGGTTCAATACGAGCAGTACTTC.

The chain has TRBV20-1 and TRBJ2-3; 10 nucleotides match TRBD2. The CDR3 contains 15 residues. The germline CDR1 and CDR2 sequences are DFQATT and SNEGSKA (reference sequence). V was pared by 2 bases and J by 4 bases, with 6 bases of the junction left unmatched. The DNA for the CDR3 is TGCAGTGCTAGACGAAGCGGGAGGGCCGCAGATACGCAGTATTTT. As protein: CSARRSGRAADTQYF.

V and J are TRBV11-2 and TRBJ2-6, with TRBD1 matching over 7 bases. The V gene's germline CDR1 is SGHAT and CDR2 FQNNGV. Trimming cost V 1 base and J 4 bases; bases outside gene matches: 10. This CDR3 is built from 18 residues. In nucleotides, the CDR3 is TGTGCCAGCAGCTTAGCTCGACAGGGTCCCTTAGGGGCCAACGTCCTGACTTTC. Translating it yields CASSLARQGPLGANVLTF.

This clonotype occurred once. This rearrangement joins TRBV29-1 to TRBJ2-3; D not certain. Germline values: CDR1 SQVTM, CDR2 ANQGSEA. The CDR3 is made up of 12 amino acids. Trimming left V 7 bases short and J 2 bases short, with 10 bases between. In DNA, the CDR3 is TGCAGCGGTAGGAGCCCCACAGATACGCAGTATTTT. As protein: CSGRSPTDTQYF.

This rearrangement joins TRBV3-1 to TRBJ2-5; D ambiguous. From germline, CDR1 is LGHDT and CDR2 YNNKEL (reference sequence). The CDR3 totals 14 residues. V gave up 3 bases and J gave up 2 bases, with 10 bases separating them. The CDR3 sequence: CASSQTKKQETQYF. CDR3 nucleotide sequence: TGTGCCAGCAGCCAGACCAAGAAACAAGAGACCCAGTACTTC.

This clonotype was seen a handful of times. J is TRBJ2-7 and V is TRBV9; 9 bases are a match to TRBD1. V was pared by 0 bases and J by 4 bases, with 5 bases of the junction left unmatched. Germline CDR1 is SGDLS and CDR2 is YYNGEE. The CDR3 loop spans 15 amino acids. CDR3 coding DNA: TGTGCCAGCAGCGTAGAAGGGACAGGGTTGTACGAGCAGTACTTC. Its protein is CASSVEGTGLYEQYF.

The chain combines TRBV5-1 with TRBJ1-1; a possible D gene is TRBD1 (6 bases). The CDR3 loop spans 14 amino acids. V was cut by 4 bases and J by 5 bases, with 15 bases left in between. Germline V gives CDR1 SGHRS, CDR2 YFSETQ. The CDR3 DNA is TGCGCCAGCAGCGCCTCTCGGGGGCAAACTGAAGCTTTCTTT. Translated, it gives CASSASRGQTEAFF.

This clonotype has a count of ten or more. The gene calls are TRBV5-1 and TRBJ2-7; D not certain. V lost 7 bases and J lost 5, with 16 bases in between. Germline CDR1 is SGHRS and CDR2 is YFSETQ. This CDR3 has 13 amino acids. In nucleotides, the CDR3 is TGCGCCAGCCGGAAGGAAAGGGAAGACGAGCAGTACTTC. Translated, it gives CASRKEREDEQYF.